One and the same sample provided the 10 T cell receptor beta chains below, sequenced in a study of cytomegalovirus exposure and HLA in healthy donors. Using immunoSEQ multiplex PCR, the repertoire was profiled, and TCRdb retains in-frame clones only, with some absent. The sample lists roughly 150,000 clones, 85% to 90% occurring once. Sequences were obtained from PBMCs. These receptors were collected from a woman aged 18-35 years in good health and CMV-seropositive.

The rearrangement uses TRBV5-1 and TRBJ2-7, with TRBD1 identical over 8 bases. Germline V CDR1 and CDR2: SGHRS, YFSETQ. The CDR3 covers 14 residues. The V segment lost 2 bases and the J segment 7 bases; nucleotides outside the gene matches: 8. Here the CDR3 reads CASSFGRGLEEQYF. CDR3 DNA: TGCGCCAGCAGCTTCGGCAGGGGGCTGGAAGAGCAGTACTTC. The complete variable domain, with remaining parts taken from reference TRBV5-1 and TRBJ2-7, reads KAGVTQTPRYLIKTRGQQVTLSCSPISGHRSVSWYQQTPGQGLQFLFEYFSETQRNKGNFPGRFSGRQFSNSRSEMNVSTLELGDSALYLCASSFGRGLEEQYFGPGTRLTVT.

This clone occurred a few times. The chain employs TRBV4-2 and TRBJ2-1; TRBD2 matches at 8 bases. The V gene's germline CDR1 is LGHNA and CDR2 YNFKEQ. CDR3 size: 13 residues. V lost 4 bases and J lost 8; bases outside the gene matches: 4. As DNA, the CDR3 is TGTGCCAGCAGCCGGGGGCGGGAGGATGAGCAGTTCTTC. Translation gives CASSRGREDEQFF.

The table lists this clone with a count of one. The chain employs TRBV11-3 and TRBJ2-7; 7 positions match TRBD2. Germline V gene sequence: CDR1 SGHNT, CDR2 YENEEA. CDR3 length equals 16 residues. V gave up 4 bases and J gave up 6 bases; unmatched junction bases: 15. The CDR3: CASSSRGVAGIGEQYF. The CDR3 nucleotides read TGTGCCAGCAGCTCCCGCGGAGTAGCGGGTATTGGCGAGCAGTACTTC.

The chain employs TRBV28 and TRBJ2-5; 11 bases match TRBD2. With V trimmed by 7 bases and J by 4 bases, 8 bases remained unmatched. Germline V gene sequence: CDR1 MDHEN, CDR2 SYDVKM. The CDR3 consists of 15 residues. Here the CDR3 DNA reads TGTGCCAGCACCAGACTAGCGGGACCTGCAGAGACCCAGTACTTC. The encoded protein is CASTRLAGPAETQYF.

The chain couples TRBV7-9 to TRBJ2-1; 12 positions match TRBD2. The J segment lost 0 bases and the V segment lost 0 bases, leaving 3 bases of the junction unmatched. This CDR3 is 18 amino acids long. Germline V gene data show CDR1 as SEHNR and CDR2 as FQNEAQ (reference sequence). The DNA for the CDR3 is TGTGCCAGCAGCTTAGCGCGGACTAGCGGGACCTCCTACAATGAGCAGTTCTTC. Translated: CASSLARTSGTSYNEQFF.

This clone was recorded once. V is TRBV6-4 and J is TRBJ1-2; TRBD1 matches at 9 bases. The germline CDR1 and CDR2 sequences are MRHNA and SNTAGT. The CDR3 runs 13 residues. V dropped 2 bases and J dropped 8; count of bases not matched to a gene: 3. Here the CDR3 DNA reads TGTGCCAGCAGTGACCCGGGGACAGGGGGCTACACCTTC. Its protein is CASSDPGTGGYTF.

This chain joins TRBV5-1 and TRBJ2-3; 10 nucleotides line up with TRBD2. The CDR3 has 18 residues. J lost 2 bases, V lost 3 bases, and 12 bases had no gene match. The V gene's germline CDR1 is SGHRS and CDR2 YFSETQ. CDR3 nucleotide sequence: TGCGCCAGCAGCTGGGAAACTAGCGGGACCCCTCACACAGATACGCAGTATTTT. The encoded protein is CASSWETSGTPHTDTQYF.

This chain connects TRBV30 to TRBJ1-2, with D tentatively TRBD1 (5 bases). Germline V gives CDR1 GTSNPN, CDR2 SVGIG (reference sequence). The CDR3 sequence is 14 residues long. The ends were cut back, 0 bases at V and 6 bases at J, with 14 bases in the middle. CDR3 in amino acids: CAWSVRARVHGYTF. As DNA, the CDR3 is TGTGCCTGGAGTGTACGGGCCAGGGTCCATGGCTACACCTTC.

The chain carries TRBV5-4 and TRBJ2-7, with 10 bases fitting TRBD2. Germline V gives CDR1 SGHNT, CDR2 YYREEE (reference sequence). The CDR3 contains 15 residues. J was trimmed by 3 bases and V by 5 bases; bases with no gene match: 8. The CDR3 loop reads CASSPYTSGIYEQYF. The CDR3 DNA reads TGTGCCAGCAGTCCTTACACTAGCGGGATCTACGAGCAGTACTTC.

Written as DNA, the CDR3 is TGCGCCAGCAGACTTATAAGTGGAAACACCATATATTTT. Amino acids: CASRLISGNTIYF. V is TRBV4-1 and J is TRBJ1-3; D is unclear. The V end lost 6 bases, the J end lost 3 bases, and 9 bases lay between the germline ends. Per germline, CDR1 MGHRA and CDR2 YSYEKL. CDR3 length equals 13 residues.